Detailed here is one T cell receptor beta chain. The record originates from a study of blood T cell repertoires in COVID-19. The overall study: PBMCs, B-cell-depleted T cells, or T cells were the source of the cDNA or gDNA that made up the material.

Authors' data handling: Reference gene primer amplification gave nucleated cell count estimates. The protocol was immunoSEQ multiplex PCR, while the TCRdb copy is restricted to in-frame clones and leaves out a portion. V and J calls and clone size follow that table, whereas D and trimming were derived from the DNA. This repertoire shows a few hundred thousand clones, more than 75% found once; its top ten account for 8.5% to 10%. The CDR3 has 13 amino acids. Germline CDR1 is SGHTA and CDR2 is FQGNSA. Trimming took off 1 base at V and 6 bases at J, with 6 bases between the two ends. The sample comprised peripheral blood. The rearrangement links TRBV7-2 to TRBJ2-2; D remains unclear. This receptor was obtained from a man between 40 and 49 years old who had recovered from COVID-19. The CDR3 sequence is CASSLVEPGELFF. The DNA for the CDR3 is TGTGCCAGCAGCTTAGTAGAACCCGGGGAGCTGTTTTTT. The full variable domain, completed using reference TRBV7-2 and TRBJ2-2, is GAGVSQSPSNKVTEKGKDVELRCDPISGHTALYWYRQSLGQGLEFLIYFQGNSAPDKSGLPSDRFSAERTGGSVSTLTIQRTQQEDSAVYLCASSLVEPGELFFGEGSRLTVL.